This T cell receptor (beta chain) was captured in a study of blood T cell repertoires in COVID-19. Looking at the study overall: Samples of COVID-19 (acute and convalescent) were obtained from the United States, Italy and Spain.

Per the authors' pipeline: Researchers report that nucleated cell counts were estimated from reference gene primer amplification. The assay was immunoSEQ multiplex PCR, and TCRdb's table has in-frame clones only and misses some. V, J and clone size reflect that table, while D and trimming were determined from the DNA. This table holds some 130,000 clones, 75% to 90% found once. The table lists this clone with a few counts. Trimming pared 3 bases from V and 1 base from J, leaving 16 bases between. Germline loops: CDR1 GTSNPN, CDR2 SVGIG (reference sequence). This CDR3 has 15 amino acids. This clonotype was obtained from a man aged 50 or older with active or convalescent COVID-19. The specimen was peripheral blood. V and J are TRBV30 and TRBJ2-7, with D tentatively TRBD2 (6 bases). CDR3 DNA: TGTGCCTGGAGACCCGGGGGTGGGGGATCCTACGAGCAGTACTTC. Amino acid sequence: CAWRPGGGGSYEQYF.